This T cell receptor (beta chain) was found in a study of OX40 agonist ivuxolimab in advanced cancers. The method was immunoSEQ multiplex PCR; TCRdb's version includes in-frame clones alone and lacks a portion of them. The sample carries under 70,000 clones, around 87% recorded once. V was clipped by 3 bases and J by 2 bases, with 19 bases between them. The CDR3 length is 17 residues. The germline V gene encodes CDR1 SGHNT and CDR2 YYREEE (reference sequence). This receptor was obtained from an adult with an advanced solid tumor such as melanoma, head and neck, liver or kidney cancer. The input for sequencing was CD4+ or CD8+ T cells sorted from blood, taken in a trial of the OX40 agonist ivuxolimab. The V call is TRBV5-4, the J call TRBJ2-3, with TRBD1 as a possible D gene (5 bases). DNA of the CDR3: TGTGCCAGCAGCTCGCCTGTAGGGGCATCCAACACAGATACGCAGTATTTT. Its translation: CASSSPVGASNTDTQYF.